This T cell receptor beta chain was sequenced during a study of blood T cell repertoires in COVID-19. Study overall: The study drew acute and convalescent COVID-19 samples from the United States, Italy and Spain.

Method: immunoSEQ multiplex PCR; TCRdb's copy keeps in-frame clones and lacks some. The sample records 100,000 to 150,000 clones, 82% being singletons. The table lists this clone with a count of one. Germline CDR1 reads SGHAT; CDR2 reads FQNNGV. The CDR3 contains 13 residues. V lost 3 bases to trimming and J lost 2 bases, with 8 bases between them. The specimen was peripheral blood. The V call is TRBV11-2, the J call TRBJ2-7; TRBD1 is a possible D gene (5 bases). The TCR originated in a human donor in a cohort sampled during active COVID-19. The CDR3 sequence is CASSFGQAYEQYF. The CDR3 bases are TGTGCCAGCAGCTTCGGACAAGCCTACGAGCAGTACTTC.